This T cell receptor (beta chain) was sequenced in a study of response to subunit inactivated influenza vaccine. Turning to this clonotype: As yet, its antigen is unknown. Germline and junction disagree at one end, which may indicate a read error.

Regarding the study as a whole: Few new T cells, the authors suggested, are recruited by each seasonal influenza vaccination.

This CDR3 is built from 12 residues. CDR1 is SGHKS and CDR2 is YYEKEE in the germline V gene (reference sequence). MiXCR, run by TCRdb on the RT-PCR reads, gives a single entry per CDR3 protein. The profile covers under 200,000 distinct CDR3 sequences, with around 9.9% appearing a single time and roughly an eighth taken by the ten largest. This TCR was sampled from a man aged 50-60 years who received an inactivated influenza vaccine. Sequenced material: non-naive T cells sorted from PBMCs, taken 40 to 50 days after vaccination. The chain is built from TRBV5-5 and TRBJ2-1; D may correspond to TRBD1 or TRBD2 (5 bases each). The CDR3 region has the DNA TGTGCCAGCAGCTTGAGAGGGGAATCGGGCAACTTC. The encoded protein is CASSLRGESGNF.